These 24 T cell receptor beta chains were all obtained from the same sample, sequenced in a study of T cells in Graves' hyperthyroidism and ophthalmopathy. RNA transcripts yielded amplified TCR beta CDR3 regions. With the HTBI primer set, the TCR CDR3 went through a first round of RT-PCR. TCRdb reprocessed the multiplex PCR reads with MiXCR, giving one entry per CDR3 protein. The profile shows 250,000 to 300,000 distinct CDR3 sequences, roughly 20% of them singletons. Sequences were obtained from blood. These TCRs come from a man aged 45-65 years with Graves' ophthalmopathy.

This clonotype was observed many times. The chain uses TRBV7-2 and TRBJ2-5, with no clear D. The germline V gene encodes CDR1 SGHTA and CDR2 FQGNSA. The CDR3 is 15 residues long. V was trimmed by 3 bases and J by 4 bases, leaving 15 bases between them. The CDR3, as DNA: TGTGCCAGCAGCTTTTCTGGTCTGTTCGCAGAGACCCAGTACTTC. This translates into CASSFSGLFAETQYF.

As for this clonotype: A single base separates this from a much larger clone, so it may be a read error. The gene calls are TRBV11-1 and TRBJ2-1; 7 bases fit TRBD2. CDR1 is SGHAT, CDR2 FQDESV, per germline (reference sequence). V trimming: 5 bases; J trimming: 6 bases; junction bases outside the gene matches: 13. This CDR3 has 16 residues. This CDR3 reads CASSRPGTTGSNEQFF. The CDR3 nucleotides are TGTGCCAGCAGCCGCCCCGGGACTACGGGTTCCAATGAGCAGTTCTTC.

This clonotype was seen a few times. The V and J genes are TRBV28 and TRBJ2-3; TRBD2 matches 11 bases. Germline V gives CDR1 MDHEN, CDR2 SYDVKM. This CDR3 contains 17 residues. The V segment lost 1 base and the J segment 2 bases; nucleotides outside the gene matches: 5. This CDR3 is CASSLSGLAESTDTQYF. The DNA for the CDR3 is TGTGCCAGCAGTTTATCGGGACTAGCGGAATCCACAGATACGCAGTATTTT.

In its sample, this clonotype was seen many times. This chain uses TRBV12-3 or TRBV12-4 with TRBJ2-1; D is unresolved. V gave up 5 bases and J gave up 0 bases, with 8 bases separating them. The CDR3 totals 14 residues. The DNA for the CDR3 is TGTGCCAGCAGTCTACGAAGCTCCTACAATGAGCAGTTCTTC. It codes for CASSLRSSYNEQFF.

This chain links TRBV11-2 with TRBJ1-4; D remains unclear. Germline CDR1 is SGHAT and CDR2 is FQNNGV. Trimming stripped 0 bases from V and 5 bases from J, with 7 bases between. CDR3 length equals 14 residues. The CDR3, as DNA: TGTGCCAGCAGCTTAGATACACGGAATGAAAAACTGTTTTTT. This sequence encodes CASSLDTRNEKLFF.

This clonotype was observed at least ten times. The rearrangement links TRBV20-1 to TRBJ2-7; 11 bases map to TRBD2. The CDR3 has 15 residues. CDR1 and CDR2 (germline): DFQATT, SNEGSKA (reference sequence). V lost 3 bases to trimming and J lost 7 bases; unmatched junction nucleotides: 11. The CDR3 DNA reads TGCAGTGCTAGGGACTTAGCGGGAGGGCCTTGGGAGCAGTACTTC. It codes for CSARDLAGGPWEQYF.

The genes are TRBV18 and TRBJ1-1, with 9 bases aligning to TRBD1. J was trimmed by 4 bases and V by 2 bases; bases with no gene match: 2. The CDR3 totals 14 residues. Germline V gene sequence: CDR1 KGHSH, CDR2 LQKENI. In DNA form, the CDR3 reads TGTGCCAGCTCACCATCGACAGGGGGCACTGAAGCTTTCTTT. This sequence encodes CASSPSTGGTEAFF.

This clonotype was counted between two and nine times. The J gene is TRBJ2-7, the V gene TRBV5-1; the D gene could be TRBD1 or TRBD2 (5 bases each). Germline CDR1 and CDR2: SGHRS and YFSETQ. The V end was cut by 5 bases, the J end by 0 bases, with 15 bases between. This CDR3 region has 15 residues. CDR3 amino acids: CASRPGTANSYEQYF. In DNA form, the CDR3 reads TGCGCCAGCAGGCCCGGGACCGCCAACTCCTACGAGCAGTACTTC.

Only one count was recorded for this clonotype. The chain has TRBV6-1 and TRBJ2-3, with D unresolved. V was cut by 6 bases and J by 9 bases, with 10 bases left in between. The CDR3 runs 11 residues. Germline V gene sequence: CDR1 MNHNS, CDR2 SASEGT. CDR3 DNA: TGTGCCAGCAGGAGACGGTTGACGCAGTATTTT. This translates into CASRRRLTQYF.

This clonotype was picked up many times. V gene TRBV2 combines with J gene TRBJ1-5, with 8 bases aligning to TRBD1. V lost 7 bases and J lost 11; bases outside the gene matches: 7. Looked up from germline, CDR1 is SNHLY and CDR2 is FYNNEI. CDR3 length equals 12 residues. The CDR3 here is CASMGQAGTQHF. CDR3 bases: TGTGCCAGCATGGGACAGGCTGGGACCCAGCATTTT.

This clonotype was counted a few times. This rearrangement joins TRBV6-6 to TRBJ2-5, with D perhaps TRBD1 (6 bases). Germline V gene sequence: CDR1 MNHNY, CDR2 SVGAGI (reference sequence). Trimming took off 2 bases at V and 0 bases at J, with 19 bases between the two ends. This CDR3 is 18 amino acids long. The CDR3 DNA reads TGTGCCAGCAGTTACCGTCTCTTCCCAGGGGAGTACCAAGAGACCCAGTACTTC. Translating gives CASSYRLFPGEYQETQYF.

V usage is TRBV19 and J usage is TRBJ1-5; 9 bases map to TRBD1. V shed 9 bases, J shed 5 bases, and the junction held 11 bases outside the gene matches. The CDR3 contains 15 residues. Germline loops: CDR1 LNHDA, CDR2 SQIVND (reference sequence). This CDR3 is CASCSGTGSYQPQHF. The DNA for the CDR3 is TGTGCCAGCTGCTCCGGGACAGGGTCCTATCAGCCCCAGCATTTT.

This clonotype was seen once. V and J are TRBV7-6 and TRBJ2-2, with D possibly TRBD1 on 6 matching bases. The CDR3 runs to 14 residues. Trimming removed 1 base from V and 6 bases from J, with 9 bases in between. The germline V gene has CDR1 SGHVS and CDR2 FNYEAQ. This CDR3 is CASSLGTGPGELFF. The CDR3 nucleotides read TGTGCCAGCAGCTTAGGAACAGGGCCCGGGGAGCTGTTTTTT.

A word on this clonotype: A read error is possible here, since a much larger clone lies one base away. This rearrangement joins TRBV7-3 to TRBJ2-7; D remains unclear. V gave up 5 bases and J gave up 4 bases, with 3 bases separating them. Germline CDR1 SGHTA, CDR2 FQGTGA. This CDR3 spans 10 amino acids. The CDR3 sequence is CASSQYEQYF. The CDR3 DNA follows: TGTGCCAGCAGCCAATACGAGCAGTACTTC.

This clonotype was counted at least ten times. The chain uses TRBV5-1 and TRBJ2-1; perhaps TRBD2 as D (6 bases). V gave up 0 bases and J gave up 8 bases, with 15 bases separating them. This CDR3 is 15 amino acids long. Looked up from germline, CDR1 is SGHRS and CDR2 is YFSETQ. This CDR3 is CASSLGRLEVDEQFF. CDR3 nucleotide sequence: TGCGCCAGCAGCTTGGGTCGACTAGAAGTGGATGAGCAGTTCTTC. The full variable domain, in which reference TRBV5-1 and TRBJ2-1 provide the parts outside the CDR3, is KAGVTQTPRYLIKTRGQQVTLSCSPISGHRSVSWYQQTPGQGLQFLFEYFSETQRNKGNFPGRFSGRQFSNSRSEMNVSTLELGDSALYLCASSLGRLEVDEQFFGPGTRLTVL.

This sequence joins TRBV30 and TRBJ2-7; D perhaps matches TRBD1 (6 bases). The germline gives CDR1 GTSNPN, CDR2 SVGIG (reference sequence). CDR3 length equals 14 residues. The V end was cut by 2 bases, the J end by 3 bases, with 14 bases between. This chain's CDR3 is CAWSPRTAIYEQYF. The CDR3 nucleotides read TGTGCCTGGAGTCCCCGGACAGCGATCTACGAGCAGTACTTC.

A single count supports this clonotype. The J gene is TRBJ2-5, the V gene TRBV20-1; TRBD2 matches 9 bases. V gave up 1 base and J gave up 5 bases; unmatched junction bases: 8. Germline CDR1 DFQATT, CDR2 SNEGSKA (reference sequence). The CDR3 sequence is 15 residues long. The CDR3 nucleotides read TGCAGTGCTAGAGGTAGCGGGAGACTCCGGGAGACCCAGTACTTC. It is translated as CSARGSGRLRETQYF.

This clonotype has just a few counts. The V gene is TRBV5-1, the J gene TRBJ2-7, with D perhaps matching TRBD1 (6 bases). Germline V gene sequence: CDR1 SGHRS, CDR2 YFSETQ. CDR3 size: 15 residues. V was clipped by 0 bases and J by 1 base, with 11 bases between them. As DNA, the CDR3 is TGCGCCAGCAGCTTGGCCGGGACACCATCCTACGAGCAGTACTTC. Its translation is CASSLAGTPSYEQYF.

This clonotype was seen ten or more times. This chain connects TRBV18 to TRBJ2-7, with D maybe TRBD2 (6 bases). Germline CDR1 KGHSH, CDR2 LQKENI. This CDR3 comprises 14 residues. The ends were cut back, 2 bases at V and 3 bases at J, with 11 bases in the middle. The CDR3 loop is CASSPNPGDYEQYF. The CDR3, as DNA: TGTGCCAGCTCACCAAATCCGGGGGACTACGAGCAGTACTTC.

The sample holds a few counts of this clonotype. The genes are TRBV2 and TRBJ2-6; 8 bases agree with TRBD2. J gave up 2 bases and V 5 bases, and 8 bases lay outside the gene matches. This CDR3 contains 17 residues. The V gene's germline CDR1 is SNHLY and CDR2 FYNNEI. The CDR3 loop reads CASSLEAGVTGANVLTF. CDR3 nucleotides: TGTGCCAGCAGTTTGGAAGCGGGAGTAACTGGGGCCAACGTCCTGACTTTC.

This clonotype was observed at least ten times. CDR3 protein: CASSLTGFEYEQYF. CDR3 coding DNA: TGTGCCAGCAGCTTGACAGGGTTTGAGTACGAGCAGTACTTC. This rearrangement joins TRBV5-5 to TRBJ2-7; maybe TRBD1 (6 bases). V lost 1 base and J 4 bases, leaving 12 bases between the germline ends. Germline values: CDR1 SGHKS, CDR2 YYEKEE (reference sequence). This CDR3 comprises 14 residues.

This clonotype has more than one count but fewer than ten. The chain couples TRBV27 to TRBJ2-6; no clear D gene. The CDR3 covers 15 residues. Trimming pared 6 bases from V and 3 bases from J, leaving 12 bases between. Germline CDR1 reads MNHEY; CDR2 reads SMNVEV (reference sequence). CDR3 DNA: TGTGCCAGCAGATCGACCGTGGGTGGGGCCAACGTCCTGACTTTC. The encoded protein is CASRSTVGGANVLTF.

J is TRBJ2-5 and V is TRBV20-1; possible D gene TRBD2, 5 bases. The CDR3 loop spans 13 amino acids. V was trimmed by 3 bases and J by 5 bases, leaving 13 bases between them. From germline, CDR1 is DFQATT and CDR2 SNEGSKA (reference sequence). CDR3 DNA sequence: TGCAGTGCTAGTCTCAGCGGTGCGGAGACCCAGTACTTC. It codes for CSASLSGAETQYF.

This chain joins TRBV27 and TRBJ2-7, with TRBD2 matching 14 bases. Germline values: CDR1 MNHEY, CDR2 SMNVEV (reference sequence). V shed 6 bases, J shed 6 bases, and the junction held 4 bases outside the gene matches. The CDR3 runs 14 residues. The CDR3 bases are TGTGCCAGCAGAAGGGGACTAGCGGGAGTCGAGCAGTACTTC. Translating gives CASRRGLAGVEQYF.